A single sample is the source of the 12 T cell receptor beta chains below, sequenced in a study of T and B cells in COVID-19 patients. BIOMED2 TRB-A/B primer pools were used in multiplex TRB PCR. Via MiXCR, TCRdb re-called the multiplex PCR reads, giving one row per CDR3 protein. The table has 20,000 to 30,000 distinct CDR3 sequences, about 30% seen once; the top ten hold around 1.8%. TRB was amplified from about 250-500 ng of blood genomic DNA. Sequences were obtained from blood. These receptors originate from a human donor who had recovered from COVID-19.

This chain connects TRBV30 to TRBJ1-3; 8 bases fit TRBD1. J was trimmed by 0 bases and V by 2 bases; bases with no gene match: 9. The germline V gene has CDR1 GTSNPN and CDR2 SVGIG (reference sequence). The CDR3 is 17 residues long. CDR3 residues: CAWSKWDRPSSGNTIYF. The CDR3 coding sequence is TGTGCCTGGAGTAAATGGGACAGGCCGAGCTCTGGAAACACCATATATTTT.

This clonotype was seen at least ten times. V is TRBV6-2 or TRBV6-3 and J is TRBJ2-3, with 7 nucleotides matching TRBD1. CDR1 and CDR2 (germline): MNHEY, SVGEGT. V lost 6 bases, J lost 5 bases, and 8 bases stayed unmatched. The CDR3 sequence is 14 residues long. CDR3 nucleotide sequence: TGTGCCAGCAGCCGGGACAGAGGTATAGATACGCAGTATTTT. It encodes CASSRDRGIDTQYF.

J is TRBJ2-7 and V is TRBV7-4; tentatively, D is TRBD1 or TRBD2 (5 bases each). Trimming removed 3 bases from V and 4 bases from J, with 22 bases in between. Germline V gene lookup returns CDR1 SGHVT and CDR2 SQSDAQ. This CDR3 has 17 amino acids. CDR3 in amino acids: CASSFGGGPHHPYEQYF. The CDR3 DNA reads TGTGCCAGCAGCTTCGGTGGGGGACCCCACCACCCATACGAGCAGTACTTC.

This chain links TRBV6-1 with TRBJ1-3; D uncertain. With 8 bases removed from V and 0 bases from J, the gap between germline ends came to 17 bases. Germline values: CDR1 MNHNS, CDR2 SASEGT. The CDR3 length is 16 residues. CDR3 sequence: CASSDQVKFSGNTIYF. The CDR3 DNA sequence: TGTGCCAGCTCCGACCAGGTCAAATTCTCTGGAAACACCATATATTTT.

This chain joins TRBV6-5 and TRBJ2-3; perhaps TRBD2 as D (6 bases). The V gene lost 5 bases and the J gene lost 0 bases, with 12 bases spanning the gap. The CDR3 consists of 15 residues. In germline, CDR1 is MNHEY, CDR2 SVGAGI. CDR3 DNA sequence: TGTGCCAGCAGTGAGATAGGGACTAGCACAGATACGCAGTATTTT. This gives the protein CASSEIGTSTDTQYF.

This clonotype has more than one count but fewer than ten. CDR3 nucleotide sequence: TGTGCCAGCTCACCCCCGTCTAGCACAGATACGCAGTATTTT. It specifies CASSPPSSTDTQYF. This sequence joins TRBV18 and TRBJ2-3; no clear D. Germline CDR1 KGHSH, CDR2 LQKENI. The V end lost 3 bases, the J end lost 0 bases, and 7 bases lay between the germline ends. The CDR3 spans 14 residues.

The chain is built from TRBV6-1 and TRBJ1-4, with unresolved D. CDR1 and CDR2 (germline): MNHNS, SASEGT. This CDR3 spans 14 amino acids. With 3 bases removed from V and 7 bases from J, the gap between germline ends came to 12 bases. The CDR3 loop is CASSDPGTGEKLFF. DNA for the CDR3: TGTGCCAGCAGTGATCCAGGTACGGGTGAAAAACTGTTTTTT.

The rearrangement links TRBV10-3 to TRBJ2-1; 9 positions agree with TRBD2. J was trimmed by 9 bases and V by 4 bases; bases with no gene match: 7. The CDR3 is 14 residues long. Per germline, CDR1 ENHRY and CDR2 SYGVKD. The CDR3 DNA follows: TGTGCCATCAGTGGGGGTAGCGGGAGTGCTGAGCAGTTCTTC. Translating gives CAISGGSGSAEQFF.

The table lists this clonotype with a few counts. The V gene is TRBV12-3 or TRBV12-4, the J gene TRBJ2-3; 9 bases match TRBD1. Trimming cost V 5 bases and J 6 bases; bases outside gene matches: 12. This CDR3 has 16 amino acids. The CDR3 nucleotides are TGTGCCAGCAGTCCCGGGACAGGGACCCTCGGGGATACGCAGTATTTT. Its translation is CASSPGTGTLGDTQYF.

This clonotype was counted between two and nine times. The CDR3 region is CASSRRLAGFNHEQYF. Written as DNA, the CDR3 is TGTGCCAGCAGCCGCAGACTAGCGGGATTCAACCACGAGCAGTACTTC. The chain joins TRBV5-6 to TRBJ2-7; 11 positions match TRBD2. Germline V CDR1 and CDR2: SGHDT, YYEEEE. J was trimmed by 5 bases and V by 4 bases; bases with no gene match: 11. The CDR3 sequence is 16 residues long.

This clonotype was detected many times. J is TRBJ2-1 and V is TRBV5-6; weak D call: TRBD2 (6 bases). The germline V and J ends were trimmed by 0 bases and 9 bases, with 7 bases remaining between them. The CDR3 contains 12 residues. Germline loops: CDR1 SGHDT, CDR2 YYEEEE. Here the CDR3 reads CASSLAGVEQFF. The CDR3 coding sequence is TGTGCCAGCAGCTTGGCGGGAGTTGAGCAGTTCTTC.

This rearrangement joins TRBV28 to TRBJ2-7; the D is unclear. From germline, CDR1 is MDHEN and CDR2 SYDVKM. V was pared by 5 bases and J by 2 bases, with 4 bases between. CDR3 length equals 11 residues. CDR3 nucleotides: TGTGCCAGCAGTACTCCCTACGAGCAGTACTTC. Protein product: CASSTPYEQYF.